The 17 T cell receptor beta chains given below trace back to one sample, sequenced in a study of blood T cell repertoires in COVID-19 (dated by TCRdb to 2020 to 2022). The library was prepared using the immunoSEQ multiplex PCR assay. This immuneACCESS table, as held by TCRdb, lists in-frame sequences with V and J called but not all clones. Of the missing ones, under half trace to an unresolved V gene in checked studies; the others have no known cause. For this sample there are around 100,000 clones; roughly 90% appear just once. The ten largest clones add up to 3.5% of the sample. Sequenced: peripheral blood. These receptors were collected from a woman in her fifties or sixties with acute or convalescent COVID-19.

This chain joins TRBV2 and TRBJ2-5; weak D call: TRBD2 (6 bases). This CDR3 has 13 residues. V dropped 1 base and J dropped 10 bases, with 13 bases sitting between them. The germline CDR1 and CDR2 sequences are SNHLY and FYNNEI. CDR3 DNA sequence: TGTGCCAGCAGTGAAGGGTTACACGGGGGCCAGTACTTC. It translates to CASSEGLHGGQYF.

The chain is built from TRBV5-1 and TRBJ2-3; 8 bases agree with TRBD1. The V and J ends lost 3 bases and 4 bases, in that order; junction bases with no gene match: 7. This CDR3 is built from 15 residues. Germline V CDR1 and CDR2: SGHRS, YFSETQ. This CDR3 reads CASSYRQGRPDTQYF. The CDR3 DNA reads TGCGCCAGCAGCTACCGACAGGGGAGGCCAGATACGCAGTATTTT.

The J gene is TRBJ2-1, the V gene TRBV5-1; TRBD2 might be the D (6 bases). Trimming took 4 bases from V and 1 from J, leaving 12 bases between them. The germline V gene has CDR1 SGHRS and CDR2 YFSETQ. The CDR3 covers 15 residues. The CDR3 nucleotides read TGCGCCAGCAGCGCCGGACGGGGGTCCTACAATGAGCAGTTCTTC. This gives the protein CASSAGRGSYNEQFF.

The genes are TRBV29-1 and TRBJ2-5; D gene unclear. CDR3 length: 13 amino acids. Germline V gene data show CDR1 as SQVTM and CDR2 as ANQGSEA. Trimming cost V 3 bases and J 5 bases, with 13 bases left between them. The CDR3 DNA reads TGCAGCGTTGATAGGATGACTTTGGAGACCCAGTACTTC. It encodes CSVDRMTLETQYF.

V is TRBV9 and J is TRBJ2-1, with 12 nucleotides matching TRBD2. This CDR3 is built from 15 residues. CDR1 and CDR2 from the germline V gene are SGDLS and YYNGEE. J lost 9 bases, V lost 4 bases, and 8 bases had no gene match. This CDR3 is CASSPLAGGGGEQFF. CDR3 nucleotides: TGTGCCAGCAGCCCTCTAGCGGGAGGGGGCGGTGAGCAGTTCTTC.

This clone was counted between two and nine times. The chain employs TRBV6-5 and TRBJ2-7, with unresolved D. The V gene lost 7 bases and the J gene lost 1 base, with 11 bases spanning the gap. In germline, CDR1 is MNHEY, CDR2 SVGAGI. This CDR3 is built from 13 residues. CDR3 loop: CASKLAGSYEQYF. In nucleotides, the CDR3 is TGTGCCAGCAAACTGGCCGGGTCCTACGAGCAGTACTTC.

The CDR3 is CASSQGLAGGNEQFF. Here the CDR3 DNA reads TGTGCCAGCAGCCAAGGACTAGCGGGAGGGAATGAGCAGTTCTTC. The V call is TRBV4-2, the J call TRBJ2-1; 14 positions agree with TRBD2. V was pared by 1 base and J by 7 bases, with 0 bases of the junction left unmatched. The length of the CDR3 is 15 residues. CDR1 is LGHNA, CDR2 YNFKEQ, per germline.

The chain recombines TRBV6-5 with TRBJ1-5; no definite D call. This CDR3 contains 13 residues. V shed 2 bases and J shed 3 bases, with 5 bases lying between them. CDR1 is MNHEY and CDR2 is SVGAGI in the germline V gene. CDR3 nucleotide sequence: TGTGCCAGCAGTTACGAGATCAATCAGCCCCAGCATTTT. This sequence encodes CASSYEINQPQHF.

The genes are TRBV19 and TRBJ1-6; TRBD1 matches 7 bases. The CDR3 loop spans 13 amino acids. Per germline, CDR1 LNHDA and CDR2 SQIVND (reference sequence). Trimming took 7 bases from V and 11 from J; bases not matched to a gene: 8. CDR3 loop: CASTPGGSAPLHF. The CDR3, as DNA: TGTGCCAGTACCCCAGGGGGATCTGCACCCCTCCACTTT.

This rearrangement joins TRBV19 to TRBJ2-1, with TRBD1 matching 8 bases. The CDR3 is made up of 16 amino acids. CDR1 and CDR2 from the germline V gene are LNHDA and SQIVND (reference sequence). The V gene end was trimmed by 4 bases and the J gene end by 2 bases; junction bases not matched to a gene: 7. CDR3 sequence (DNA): TGTGCCAGTAGTACCCCAGGGGGCCCGCCCTACAATGAGCAGTTCTTC. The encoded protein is CASSTPGGPPYNEQFF.

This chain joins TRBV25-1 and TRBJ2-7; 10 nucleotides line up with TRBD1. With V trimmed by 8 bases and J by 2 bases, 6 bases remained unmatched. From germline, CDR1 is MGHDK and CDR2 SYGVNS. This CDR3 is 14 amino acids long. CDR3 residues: CASQSGTGAYEQYV. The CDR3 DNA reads TGTGCCAGCCAATCCGGGACAGGGGCCTACGAGCAGTACGTC.

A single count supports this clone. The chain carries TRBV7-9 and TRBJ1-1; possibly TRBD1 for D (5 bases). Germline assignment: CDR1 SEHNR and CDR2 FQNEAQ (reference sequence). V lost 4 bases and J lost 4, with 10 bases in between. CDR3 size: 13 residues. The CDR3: CASSSSGITEAFF. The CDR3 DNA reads TGTGCCAGCAGCTCATCAGGGATCACTGAAGCTTTCTTT.

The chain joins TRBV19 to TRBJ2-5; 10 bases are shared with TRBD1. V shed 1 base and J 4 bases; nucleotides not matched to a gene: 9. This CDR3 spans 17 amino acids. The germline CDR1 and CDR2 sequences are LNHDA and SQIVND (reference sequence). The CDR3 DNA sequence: TGTGCCAGTAGTATAGGGACAGGGGGAGTAAGGGTAGAGACCCAGTACTTC. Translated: CASSIGTGGVRVETQYF.

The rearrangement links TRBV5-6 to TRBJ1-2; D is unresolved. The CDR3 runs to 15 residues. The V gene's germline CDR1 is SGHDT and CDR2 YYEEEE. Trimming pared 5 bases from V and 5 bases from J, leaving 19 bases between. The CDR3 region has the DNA TGTGCCAGCAGTCCCTTAATGACTGTATCTTATGGCTACACCTTC. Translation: CASSPLMTVSYGYTF.

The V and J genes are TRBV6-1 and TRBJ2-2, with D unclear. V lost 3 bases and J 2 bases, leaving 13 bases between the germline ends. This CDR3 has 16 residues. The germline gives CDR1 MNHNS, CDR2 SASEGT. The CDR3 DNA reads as TGTGCCAGCAGTGATTATCTAGTAAAAAACACCGGGGAGCTGTTTTTT. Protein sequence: CASSDYLVKNTGELFF.

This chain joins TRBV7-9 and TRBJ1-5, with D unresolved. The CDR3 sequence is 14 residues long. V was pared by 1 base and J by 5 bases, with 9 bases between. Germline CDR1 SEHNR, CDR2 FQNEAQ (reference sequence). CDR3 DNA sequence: TGTGCCAGCAGCTTAGGGAGATTCGATCAGCCCCAGCATTTT. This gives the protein CASSLGRFDQPQHF.

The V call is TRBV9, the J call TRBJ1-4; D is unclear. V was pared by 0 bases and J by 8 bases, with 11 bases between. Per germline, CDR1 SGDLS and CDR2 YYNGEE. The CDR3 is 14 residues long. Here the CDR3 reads CASSVAAEAEKLFF. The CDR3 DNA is TGTGCCAGCAGCGTAGCGGCGGAGGCCGAAAAACTGTTTTTT.